The present T cell receptor (beta chain) was sequenced within a study of radiation and T cells in renal cell carcinoma. For the study at large: Nephrectomy followed 15 Gy stereotactic body radiation by 4 weeks. Whole-study results and caveats: Without pretreatment biopsies, baseline tumor clonotype presence was undetermined.

Turning to this clone: Its antigen is currently unknown.

Time point of the sample: blood 2 weeks post-SBRT. Stated treatment: 15 Gy SBRT to primary tumor, nephrectomy 4 weeks later. Radiation-treated patients gave blood at baseline, week 2 and week 4. Sequencing used immunoSEQ multiplex PCR; TCRdb keeps in-frame clones, though not all of them. In the table there are 40,000 to 60,000 clones, 75% to 90% of which are singletons. The receptor comes from a woman aged 65 to 85 with renal cell carcinoma. Source: blood, taken from a patient whose treatment included radiotherapy and nephrectomy.

CDR3: CASSPTSGSWSYNEQFF. The CDR3 nucleotides read TGTGCCAGCAGCCCGACTAGCGGGAGTTGGTCCTACAATGAGCAGTTCTTC. The chain links TRBV5-4 to TRBJ2-1, with 12 bases identical to TRBD2. Per germline, CDR1 SGHNT and CDR2 YYREEE (reference sequence). The CDR3 extends over 17 amino acids. Losses at the gene ends were 4 bases for V and 1 base for J; bases not matched to a gene: 6.